This entry lists 12 T cell receptor beta chains sequenced from one sample in a study of blood T cells in healthy people across ages. PCR was performed a second time for about 6 to 12 cycles using a sample-barcoded 5' primer and a J-beta primer mix. TCRdb passed the 5' RACE reads through MiXCR, listing each CDR3 protein once. The repertoire holds some 900,000 distinct CDR3 sequences, with under 30% as singletons. Sequencing input: blood. These receptors were obtained from a woman aged 80 or over in good health.

This clonotype came up many times. The chain has TRBV16 and TRBJ2-7; weak D call: TRBD2 (6 bases). Germline values: CDR1 KGHSY, CDR2 FQNENV. Trimming left V 4 bases short and J 6 bases short, with 13 bases between. The CDR3 totals 13 residues. The chain's CDR3 is CASSPYNGGEQYF. CDR3 coding DNA: TGTGCCAGCAGCCCGTACAACGGGGGCGAGCAGTACTTC.

This sequence joins TRBV12-3 or TRBV12-4 and TRBJ2-2, with D perhaps assigned TRBD1 or TRBD2 (5 bases each). This CDR3 spans 15 amino acids. V lost 10 bases, J lost 4 bases, and 19 bases lay in between. The CDR3: CATLPRGTATGELFF. CDR3 DNA: TGTGCCACCCTCCCCAGAGGGACCGCCACCGGGGAGCTGTTTTTT.

This clonotype was counted only a few times. This may be a read error, as it is one base from a much larger clone. The chain couples TRBV6-2 or TRBV6-3 to TRBJ2-1; D call uncertain. The closer fit of TRBJ2-7 to the DNA end suggests the J call may be wrong. Germline assignment: CDR1 MNHEY and CDR2 SVGEGT. This CDR3 spans 15 amino acids. The CDR3 spells CASSYWASSYNEQYF. The CDR3 nucleotides are TGTGCCAGCAGTTACTGGGCAAGCTCCTACAATGAGCAGTACTTC.

This clonotype was seen a single time. This chain connects TRBV4-1 to TRBJ1-6; possibly TRBD1 for D (6 bases). Germline CDR1 is MGHRA and CDR2 is YSYEKL. The CDR3 covers 16 residues. V dropped 4 bases and J dropped 8 bases, with 18 bases sitting between them. The CDR3 loop reads CASSPTRGGFYSPLHF. The CDR3 DNA reads as TGCGCCAGCAGCCCCACGAGGGGGGGATTTTATTCACCCCTCCACTTT.

This clonotype was counted between two and nine times. The chain is built from TRBV29-1 and TRBJ2-2, with 8 bases matching TRBD1. The junction had 4 bases not matched to a gene; V was cut back by 4 bases and J by 6 bases. Germline CDR1 is SQVTM and CDR2 is ANQGSEA. This CDR3 comprises 13 residues. CDR3 protein: CSVAPQGAGELFF. The CDR3 DNA sequence: TGCAGCGTTGCCCCACAGGGGGCCGGGGAGCTGTTTTTT.

The V and J genes are TRBV5-1 and TRBJ2-7, with 8 bases identical to TRBD1. Germline-derived CDR1 and CDR2 are SGHRS and YFSETQ. V trimming: 4 bases; J trimming: 4 bases; junction bases outside the gene matches: 10. The CDR3 totals 15 residues. The CDR3 reads CASSQRGQGVYEQYF. The CDR3 bases are TGCGCCAGCAGCCAGCGAGGACAGGGTGTATACGAGCAGTACTTC.

This clonotype was detected a few times. This chain connects TRBV5-1 to TRBJ2-7; D could derive from TRBD1 or TRBD2 (7 bases each). CDR3 length: 14 amino acids. The V gene lost 7 bases and the J gene lost 0 bases, with 14 bases spanning the gap. Germline CDR1 SGHRS, CDR2 YFSETQ. Here the CDR3 reads CASQGGPFSYEQYF. The CDR3 nucleotides are TGCGCCAGCCAGGGGGGGCCTTTCTCCTACGAGCAGTACTTC.

This clonotype was seen only a few times. The rearrangement joins TRBV5-6 to TRBJ1-2; 7 bases map to TRBD1. CDR1 and CDR2 from the germline V gene are SGHDT and YYEEEE. The CDR3 has 14 amino acids. The V segment lost 0 bases and the J segment 7 bases; nucleotides outside the gene matches: 6. CDR3 DNA sequence: TGTGCCAGCAGCTTGGTGGCCAGGGGGACTGGCTACACCTTC. This translates into CASSLVARGTGYTF.

This chain uses TRBV2 with TRBJ1-1; D is ambiguous. Germline V CDR1 and CDR2: SNHLY, FYNNEI. The V gene lost 5 bases and the J gene lost 10 bases, with 14 bases spanning the gap. The CDR3 spans 12 residues. The CDR3: CASSRQVWGAFF. Written as DNA, the CDR3 is TGTGCCAGCAGTAGGCAGGTCTGGGGAGCTTTCTTT.

In its sample, this clonotype was seen a few times. The chain uses TRBV5-1 and TRBJ2-5; D might be TRBD2 (6 bases). Germline V lookup: CDR1 SGHRS, CDR2 YFSETQ. The CDR3 is 13 residues long. V lost 7 bases and J 4 bases, leaving 14 bases between the germline ends. The CDR3, as DNA: TGCGCCAGCGGTCCTAGCGTTGGAGAGACCCAGTACTTC. Protein: CASGPSVGETQYF.

This clonotype has only a few counts. This chain joins TRBV7-6 and TRBJ2-1; D is perhaps TRBD2 (7 bases). V was clipped by 4 bases and J by 7 bases, with 17 bases between them. The CDR3 consists of 15 residues. CDR1 and CDR2 (germline): SGHVS, FNYEAQ. CDR3 in amino acids: CASSSSGGGRNEQFF. In DNA, the CDR3 is TGTGCCAGCAGCTCAAGTGGGGGGGGCCGAAATGAGCAGTTCTTC.

This clonotype was observed a handful of times. This may be a read error: a much more frequent sequence differs by one nucleotide. The chain carries TRBV27 and TRBJ2-1; 10 bases map to TRBD2. The DNA matches TRBJ2-7 better at its end, which makes the J call doubtful. The CDR3 has 16 residues. CDR1 is MNHEY, CDR2 SMNVEV, per germline (reference sequence). The CDR3 region is CASLASGGQFYNEQYF. The CDR3 bases are TGTGCCAGCTTAGCTAGCGGGGGCCAATTCTACAATGAGCAGTACTTC.